A single sample is the source of the 9 T cell receptor beta chains below, sequenced in a study of blood T cells in healthy people across ages. The use of a sample-barcoded 5' primer and a J-beta primer mix characterized a second PCR of roughly 7 to 11 cycles. TCRdb analysed the 5' RACE reads with MiXCR anew, one entry per CDR3 protein. This sample yields approximately 780,000 distinct CDR3 sequences, of which roughly 24% are seen a single time; about 3% belongs to the top ten. The sample was also reused in another study, on T cells of mothers and their children.

Specimen: blood. These receptors were obtained from a boy aged 5 to 17 in good health.

Many counts were recorded for this clonotype. The CDR3 DNA is TGCAGTGCAAACCCGGGACAGGGTTCCTCGGGCTACGAGCAGTACTTC. Protein: CSANPGQGSSGYEQYF. The chain carries TRBV20-1 and TRBJ2-7, with TRBD1 identical over 9 bases. With 6 bases clipped from V and 3 bases from J, the junction kept 15 bases outside the gene matches. The CDR3 contains 16 residues. Germline V lookup: CDR1 DFQATT, CDR2 SNEGSKA (reference sequence).

The chain recombines TRBV2 with TRBJ1-2; tentative D call: TRBD1 (5 bases). Trimming left V 6 bases short and J 0 bases short, with 17 bases between. This CDR3 is built from 16 residues. The V gene's germline CDR1 is SNHLY and CDR2 FYNNEI. CDR3 nucleotide sequence: TGTGCCAGCAGCGATACTCGACAGAGACCTAACTATGGCTACACCTTC. Its translation: CASSDTRQRPNYGYTF.

The V call is TRBV6-6, the J call TRBJ2-3; unclear D gene. The CDR3 runs 14 residues. Germline-derived CDR1 and CDR2 are MNHNY and SVGAGI (reference sequence). Trimming removed 7 bases from V and 0 bases from J, with 11 bases in between. For the CDR3, the DNA is TGTGCCAGCACCGCCGGCGGTAGCACAGATACGCAGTATTTT. Translating gives CASTAGGSTDTQYF.

This clonotype was seen once. This chain joins TRBV12-3 or TRBV12-4 and TRBJ1-4; a weak D match, TRBD1 (6 bases). The germline V and J ends were trimmed by 8 bases and 5 bases, with 21 bases remaining between them. The CDR3 is 16 residues long. The CDR3 DNA sequence: TGTGCCAGCTCTACAGAGGGGGAGCCCGGCAATGAAAAACTGTTTTTT. Its translation is CASSTEGEPGNEKLFF.

There are a few counts of this clonotype. The rearrangement joins TRBV5-1 to TRBJ1-1; D perhaps matches TRBD1 (6 bases). Per the germline V gene, CDR1 is SGHRS and CDR2 is YFSETQ. V was trimmed by 5 bases and J by 2 bases, leaving 13 bases between them. The CDR3 runs 14 residues. The CDR3 protein is CASRGGQPNTEAFF. Written as DNA, the CDR3 is TGCGCCAGCAGGGGGGGGCAGCCTAACACTGAAGCTTTCTTT.

The J gene is TRBJ2-5, the V gene TRBV7-3; 8 bases are shared with TRBD2. Trimming at V came to 4 bases and at J to 1 base, leaving 11 bases not matched to a gene. Germline-derived CDR1 and CDR2 are SGHTA and FQGTGA. The CDR3 covers 17 residues. The CDR3 region is CASSSNPIAGSQETQYF. DNA of the CDR3: TGTGCCAGCAGCTCCAATCCCATAGCGGGGTCCCAAGAGACCCAGTACTTC.

Comments on this clonotype: A single base separates this from a much larger clone, so it may be a read error. This rearrangement joins TRBV20-1 to TRBJ2-5; D is undetermined. Germline V gene data show CDR1 as DFQATT and CDR2 as SNEGSKA (reference sequence). The CDR3 sequence is 13 residues long. Trimming removed 0 bases at V and 1 base at J, with 6 bases between. CDR3 bases: TGCAGTGCTAGAGAAAGGGCCCAAGAGACCCAGTACTTC. The encoded protein is CSARERAQETQYF.

Only a few counts were recorded for this clonotype. J is TRBJ2-5 and V is TRBV6-1, with 8 nucleotides matching TRBD1. The germline V gene has CDR1 MNHNS and CDR2 SASEGT. V trimming: 3 bases; J trimming: 6 bases; junction bases outside the gene matches: 9. The CDR3 has 15 residues. CDR3 nucleotide sequence: TGTGCCAGCAGTGATACAGACAGGGGAGGTCAGACCCAGTACTTC. It translates to CASSDTDRGGQTQYF.

The chain recombines TRBV2 with TRBJ2-5; D may be TRBD2 (6 bases). The length of the CDR3 is 16 residues. V lost 7 bases and J lost 4, with 22 bases in between. The germline V gene has CDR1 SNHLY and CDR2 FYNNEI. The DNA of the CDR3 is TGTGCCAGCACCCGGGGGACTTCCGTTAGGGTAGAGACCCAGTACTTC. Its translation is CASTRGTSVRVETQYF.